This T cell receptor (beta chain) was identified during a study of early T cells in non-severe SARS-CoV-2 infection. CDR3 length equals 15 residues. V gave up 3 bases and J gave up 6 bases; unmatched junction bases: 9. Germline V gives CDR1 LGHDT, CDR2 YNNKEL (reference sequence). TCRdb reprocessed the 5' RACE reads via MiXCR and lists one record per CDR3 protein. The table includes under 60,000 distinct CDR3 sequences, about 10% detected once. The sequencing input was whole blood. This TCR was recovered from an adult who was a healthcare worker with PCR-confirmed SARS-CoV-2 infection or an uninfected control (not recorded which). The chain uses TRBV3-1 and TRBJ2-7; 9 bases are shared with TRBD2. The CDR3 DNA is TGTGCCAGCAGCCAGGTTTCGCGGGGGGGGCGCGAGCAGTACTTC. Translated: CASSQVSRGGREQYF.